This is a list of T cell receptor beta chains from one sample in a study of blood T cells in healthy people across ages. TCRdb ran MiXCR on the 5' RACE reads and lists one entry per CDR3 protein. The profile covers roughly 680,000 distinct CDR3 sequences, with approximately 50% appearing a single time and under 35% taken by the ten largest. Sequencing was carried out using blood. These receptors all stem from an older woman in good health. Each CDR3 is given with its conserved first and last residue. Each record gives: J gene, D gene, clone size, V gene, CDR3 DNA, CDR3 protein. A D gene is named only where the DNA matches it firmly. Clone size is given for some rows only: seen once, a few or many times, or a class if the clone is expanded.

>TRBJ2-5|NA|NA|TRBV7-9
TGTGCCAGCAACCCCCCGGAAGGAGTTTCGAGGGAGACCCAGTACTTC
CASNPPEGVSRETQYF
>TRBJ2-7|NA|NA|TRBV4-3
TGCGCCAGCAGCCAAGATGGCAGGACCTCCTACGAGCAGTACTTC
CASSQDGRTSYEQYF
>TRBJ1-5|NA|NA|TRBV27
TGTGCCAGCAGTCTAGAATGGGGCAATCAGCCCCAGCATTTT
CASSLEWGNQPQHF
>TRBJ2-1|TRBD2|once|TRBV4-1
TGCGCCAGCAGCTTCCTAGCGGGAGATTGGAACAATGAGCAGTTCTTC
CASSFLAGDWNNEQFF
>TRBJ2-5|TRBD2|NA|TRBV11-1
TGTGCCAGCAGCTCCCCGGGGGGTCAAGAGACCCAGTACTTC
CASSSPGGQETQYF
>TRBJ1-2|NA|NA|TRBV28
TGTGCCAGCAGTTTCACTCGGGGGGCCGGCTACACCTTC
CASSFTRGAGYTF
>TRBJ2-5|TRBD1|NA|TRBV29-1
TGCAGCGTTCCCCCTGGCAGGGGGCGCGACGAGACCCAGTACTTC
CSVPPGRGRDETQYF
>TRBJ2-5|NA|NA|TRBV2
TGTGCCAGCAGTAAGGATTGGGAGACCCAGTACTTC
CASSKDWETQYF
>TRBJ1-2|TRBD1|few|TRBV29-1
TGCAGCGTGTCCGGGACAGCAGGCTACACCTTC
CSVSGTAGYTF
>TRBJ2-2|TRBD1|NA|TRBV5-1
TGCGCCAGCAGCTTCACCGGGACAGGGGTCGTGGAGCTGTTTTTT
CASSFTGTGVVELFF
>TRBJ2-1|TRBD1|NA|TRBV5-1
TGCGCCAGCAGCTTGGAAAGGACAGGGGGTGAGCAGTTCTTC
CASSLERTGGEQFF
>TRBJ2-7|TRBD1|NA|TRBV15
TGTGCCACCAGCAGAGACGGGAGGACAGGGGCCTACAATGAGCAGTACTTC
CATSRDGRTGAYNEQYF
>TRBJ1-1|TRBD1|few|TRBV7-3
TGTGCCAGCAGCTCGGGCAGGGGGACTGAAGCTTTCTTT
CASSSGRGTEAFF
>TRBJ2-1|NA|NA|TRBV20-1
TGCAGTGCTAGAGTTGTTGGGACCCGCTCCTACAATGAGCAGTTCTTC
CSARVVGTRSYNEQFF
>TRBJ2-1|TRBD2|few|TRBV15
TGTGCCACCAGCAGAAAGAAACCGGGACTAGTGACGTACAATGAGCAGTTCTTC
CATSRKKPGLVTYNEQFF
>TRBJ2-6|NA|few|TRBV10-3
TGCGCCGGGGCAGCCGAGATCTCTGGGGCCAACGTCCTGACTTTC
CAGAAEISGANVLTF
>TRBJ1-1|NA|few|TRBV7-3
TGTGCCAGCAGCTTAACACTGAACACTGAAGCTTTCTTT
CASSLTLNTEAFF
>TRBJ1-2|NA|once|TRBV7-2
TGTGCCAGCAGCTTAGGGTTAAACTATGGCTACACCTTC
CASSLGLNYGYTF
>TRBJ1-1|NA|NA|TRBV6-2/TRBV6-3
TGTGCCAGCAGTCACCGACGACAGGAGGCGGACACTGAAGCTTTCTTT
CASSHRRQEADTEAFF
>TRBJ1-2|NA|NA|TRBV3-1
TGTGCCAGCAGCCAAGATCGGACCGGGAGCTTTTACTATGGCTACACCTTC
CASSQDRTGSFYYGYTF
>TRBJ1-4|NA|few|TRBV29-1
TGCAGCGTTGAAGGGGGAGGGAATGAAAAACTGTTTTTT
CSVEGGGNEKLFF
>TRBJ2-2|NA|once|TRBV28
TGTGCCAGCAGTTTAAGGCTTGAGAGTCACGCCGCCGGGGAGCTGTTTTTT
CASSLRLESHAAGELFF
>TRBJ2-7|TRBD2|few|TRBV5-1
TGCGCCAGCACCCCGGGGACTAGCACCCACGAGCAGTACTTC
CASTPGTSTHEQYF
>TRBJ2-4|TRBD2|NA|TRBV3-1
TGTGGGGCCCGAGGACTAGCGGGAGCCTTGTACTTC
CGARGLAGALYF
>TRBJ2-3|NA|NA|TRBV21-1
TGTGCCAGCAGCAAAGGCATGCGCTCTAGCACAGATACGCAGTATTTT
CASSKGMRSSTDTQYF
>TRBJ2-7|NA|few|TRBV7-2
TGTGCCAGCAGCTTAATGGTCACCCTCTACGAGCAGTACTTC
CASSLMVTLYEQYF
>TRBJ2-1|TRBD2|NA|TRBV29-1
TGCAGCGTTGAGACCCTAGCGGGCTCCTACAATGAGCAGTTCTTC
CSVETLAGSYNEQFF
>TRBJ1-2|NA|NA|TRBV27
TGTGCCAGCAGTTCACTTCCAACCAGGGACTTATATGGCTACACCTTC
CASSSLPTRDLYGYTF
>TRBJ2-1|TRBD2|NA|TRBV5-1
TGCGCCAGCAGCTTGGGGGCTAGCGGGAGAAGCTCCTACAATGAGCAGTTCTTC
CASSLGASGRSSYNEQFF
>TRBJ2-7|TRBD2|NA|TRBV20-1
TGCAGTGCTCCTCACGCGACTAGCGGGAGGTCTCACGAGCAGTACTTC
CSAPHATSGRSHEQYF
>TRBJ2-6|NA|few|TRBV4-3
TGCGCCAGCAGCCAAATTGGTCCAGGGCACTCTGGGGCCAACGTCCTGACTTTC
CASSQIGPGHSGANVLTF
>TRBJ2-1|TRBD2|NA|TRBV10-3
TGTGCCATCAGTAATAATGGAAGAGCTAGCGGGGATAATGAGCAGTTCTTC
CAISNNGRASGDNEQFF
>TRBJ2-3|TRBD2|NA|TRBV10-3
TGTGCCATCAGTTTTAGCGGGGCGAACACAGATACGCAGTATTTT
CAISFSGANTDTQYF
>TRBJ1-5|NA|few|TRBV7-9
TGTGCCAGCAGCCCAACAGCCGCGGGCAATCAGCCCCAGCATTTT
CASSPTAAGNQPQHF
>TRBJ1-2|NA|few|TRBV6-5
TGTGCCAGCAGTTACTCGGGTGACGGCGGTTCTTCTGGCTACACCTTC
CASSYSGDGGSSGYTF
>TRBJ2-1|TRBD2|few|TRBV10-3
TGTGCCATCAGTGACCCTAGCGGGAGAGTTTTTAGTAATGAGCAGTTCTTC
CAISDPSGRVFSNEQFF
>TRBJ2-3|NA|few|TRBV28
TGTGCCAGCAGTGAGGCAACGAGGGGTACGCAGTATTTT
CASSEATRGTQYF
>TRBJ2-2|NA|NA|TRBV5-5
TGTGCCAGCAGCTTGTTTACGGTGAACACCGGGGAGCTGTTTTTT
CASSLFTVNTGELFF
>TRBJ2-7|NA|NA|TRBV7-2
TGTGCCAGCAGCTTTGAATGGGGACGGAGCTCCTACGAGCAGTACTTC
CASSFEWGRSSYEQYF
>TRBJ2-7|NA|NA|TRBV14
TGTGCCAGCAGCCAGTTACAGGGTGTCTCCTACGAGCGGTACTTC
CASSQLQGVSYERYF
>TRBJ2-7|NA|NA|TRBV7-8
TGTGCCAGCAGCTTAGGCGGGACCTTTCTCTACGAGCAGTACTTC
CASSLGGTFLYEQYF
>TRBJ2-7|TRBD2|NA|TRBV28
TGTGCCAGCAGCGGATCTTGGAATCGCGGGAGGGAGAATTACGAGCAGTACTTC
CASSGSWNRGRENYEQYF
>TRBJ2-1|TRBD2|NA|TRBV5-1
TGCGCCAGCAGCTCGCGGGGGGGACTAGCGGGAAACAATGAGCAGTTCTTC
CASSSRGGLAGNNEQFF
>TRBJ2-5|TRBD1|few|TRBV9
TGTGCCAGCAGCGTAGGGGGACAGGGGCAAGAGACCCAGTACTTC
CASSVGGQGQETQYF
>TRBJ2-1|TRBD1|NA|TRBV18
TGTGCCAGCTCACCCCAGCCGGGACAGGGTCGCGAGCAGTTCTTC
CASSPQPGQGREQFF
>TRBJ1-5|TRBD1|many|TRBV10-3
TGTGCCATCAGCGACAGGGTCGCAACTAGCAATCAGCCCCAGCATTTT
CAISDRVATSNQPQHF
>TRBJ2-7|NA|NA|TRBV9
TGTGCCAGCAGCGAGCGGTATACCTCCTACGAGCAGTACTTC
CASSERYTSYEQYF
>TRBJ2-7|NA|few|TRBV2
TGTGCCAGCAGGCGACAGTTTATGGTAAACGAGCAGTACTTC
CASRRQFMVNEQYF
>TRBJ1-6|NA|NA|TRBV29-1
TGCAGCGTAAATTCACCCCTCCACTTT
CSVNSPLHF
>TRBJ1-1|TRBD1|NA|TRBV2
TGTGCCAGCAGAGCGACAGGGACGTCTGAAGCTTTCTTT
CASRATGTSEAFF
>TRBJ2-1|NA|few|TRBV9
TGTGCCAGCAGCAGGAGGGCGGGACAGTACAATGAGCAGTTCTTC
CASSRRAGQYNEQFF
>TRBJ2-6|NA|NA|TRBV10-3
TGTGCCATCAGTGCCAGGGATAGTGGGGCCAACGTCCTGACTTTC
CAISARDSGANVLTF
>TRBJ2-3|NA|NA|TRBV10-3
TGTGCCGGGGGGACTGGCGGTACAGATACGCAGTATTTT
CAGGTGGTDTQYF
>TRBJ1-6|TRBD1|NA|TRBV2
TGTGCCAGCAGTGATACAGGGGAAAATATTCCCCTCCACTTT
CASSDTGENIPLHF